The count of the clone carrying this T cell receptor beta chain is one. This table comes from immunoSEQ multiplex PCR, and its TCRdb copy is limited to in-frame clones, with some not included. Among about half a million clones listed, 70% to 80% were seen once. The data were taken from a study of shared clonotypes between healthy human individuals. Trimming took 10 bases from V and 7 from J, leaving 21 bases between them. There are 14 residues in the CDR3. Germline lookup yields CDR1 SGHTA and CDR2 FQGNSA. This chain connects TRBV7-2 to TRBJ2-3; no clear D. This clonotype originated in a woman in her thirties or forties in good health. Some clones in this sample may be carry-over from other donors' samples. Sequencing input: PBMCs. The CDR3 loop reads CATLSSLPPYTQYF. CDR3 sequence (DNA): TGTGCCACCCTCAGTTCCCTCCCCCCCTATACGCAGTATTTT.